A single sample gave rise to the 8 T cell receptor beta chains below, sequenced in a study of regulatory T cells in long-lasting Graves disease. Arm-PCR of CDR3 regions with iRepertoire HTBI primers generated TCR beta libraries. TCRdb itself ran the multiplex PCR reads through MiXCR, one entry per CDR3 protein. The sample carries 400,000 to 500,000 distinct CDR3 sequences, about 21% recorded once. As for time point: persistent/refractory GD, antithyroid drugs over 5 years with positive TRAb. There was RNA extracted from PBMCs, and the TCR library was made from it. This sample comprised peripheral blood mononuclear cells (PBMCs), obtained when the disease was refractory, from a patient treated with antithyroid drugs. All receptors come from a female donor with Graves disease.

This clonotype was seen a handful of times. CDR3 in amino acids: CASRYTDSGNTIYF. CDR3 bases: TGTGCCAGCAGGTATACAGACTCTGGAAACACCATATATTTT. The chain is built from TRBV5-5 and TRBJ1-3; D not resolved. The CDR3 sequence is 14 residues long. V lost 5 bases and J lost 0, with 9 bases in between. CDR1 and CDR2 (germline): SGHKS, YYEKEE (reference sequence).

This clonotype was counted at least ten times. This rearrangement joins TRBV7-9 to TRBJ2-5; 10 bases fit TRBD1. V shed 5 bases, J shed 0 bases, and the junction held 6 bases outside the gene matches. This CDR3 has 16 residues. Per the germline V gene, CDR1 is SEHNR and CDR2 is FQNEAQ (reference sequence). This chain's CDR3 is CASSPRTGGDQETQYF. The CDR3 DNA reads as TGTGCCAGCAGCCCACGGACAGGGGGAGACCAAGAGACCCAGTACTTC.

The V and J genes are TRBV28 and TRBJ2-7; 10 positions agree with TRBD1. Germline lookup yields CDR1 MDHEN and CDR2 SYDVKM. J was trimmed by 6 bases and V by 5 bases; bases with no gene match: 10. This CDR3 has 15 amino acids. This chain's CDR3 is CASSQMGQGLIEQYF. The CDR3 nucleotides read TGTGCCAGCAGTCAAATGGGACAGGGGTTGATCGAGCAGTACTTC.

This clonotype was found many times. The rearrangement joins TRBV28 to TRBJ1-5, with 10 positions matching TRBD1. From germline, CDR1 is MDHEN and CDR2 SYDVKM. J lost 3 bases, V lost 6 bases, and 8 bases had no gene match. The CDR3 covers 16 residues. This chain's CDR3 is CASSGPGQGNNQPQHF. The CDR3 region has the DNA TGTGCCAGCAGCGGGCCGGGACAGGGGAACAATCAGCCCCAGCATTTT.

This clonotype appeared many times. The gene calls are TRBV28 and TRBJ2-1, with 8 bases lining up with TRBD2. J lost 4 bases, V lost 8 bases, and 10 bases had no gene match. The CDR3 runs to 15 residues. Looked up from germline, CDR1 is MDHEN and CDR2 is SYDVKM. Here the CDR3 DNA reads TGTGCCAGCTTTTCCTCGAGCGGGAGTTACAATGAGCAGTTCTTC. This translates into CASFSSSGSYNEQFF.

J is TRBJ2-5 and V is TRBV28; 7 positions match TRBD2. Germline-derived CDR1 and CDR2 are MDHEN and SYDVKM. This CDR3 region has 15 residues. The J segment lost 0 bases and the V segment lost 8 bases, leaving 9 bases of the junction unmatched. CDR3 coding DNA: TGTGCCAGCGGAAATCTGGGGGGGAACCAAGAGACCCAGTACTTC. Translation gives CASGNLGGNQETQYF.

V usage is TRBV6-1 and J usage is TRBJ1-2; tentative D call: TRBD1 (5 bases). Germline V gene data show CDR1 as MNHNS and CDR2 as SASEGT. Deletions cut 7 bases from V and 1 base from J, with 22 bases between. There are 17 residues in the CDR3. The CDR3 reads CASTLLDPGRNNYGYTF. The CDR3 DNA is TGTGCCAGCACCCTACTGGACCCGGGACGGAATAACTATGGCTACACCTTC.

This clonotype was observed many times. The chain combines TRBV3-1 with TRBJ2-7; 7 positions match TRBD2. V lost 5 bases, J lost 6 bases, and 10 bases stayed unmatched. The CDR3 totals 14 residues. Per germline, CDR1 LGHDT and CDR2 YNNKEL (reference sequence). CDR3 region: CASSKSGTAGEQYF. CDR3 DNA: TGTGCCAGCAGCAAGAGCGGGACGGCGGGCGAGCAGTACTTC.